These 18 T cell receptor beta chains originate from one sample sequenced in a study of cytomegalovirus exposure and HLA in healthy donors. The method was immunoSEQ multiplex PCR; TCRdb's version includes in-frame clones alone and lacks a portion of them. Here the sample spans 250,000 to 350,000 clones, 88% being singletons. The material sequenced was PBMCs. All receptors derive from a woman between 18 and 29 years old in good health and CMV-seronegative.

This clone was seen once. The CDR3 DNA reads as TGTGCCAGCACCCTAGCCTACAATGAGCAGTTCTTC. Amino acids: CASTLAYNEQFF. This chain connects TRBV7-9 to TRBJ2-1; D not resolved. The CDR3 contains 12 residues. Germline V gene data show CDR1 as SEHNR and CDR2 as FQNEAQ (reference sequence). Trimming left V 7 bases short and J 2 bases short, with 6 bases between.

The gene calls are TRBV7-2 and TRBJ2-7, with 10 bases identical to TRBD2. The CDR3 extends over 17 amino acids. CDR1 and CDR2 (germline): SGHTA, FQGNSA. Unmatched junction bases numbered 14, after V lost 2 bases and J lost 7 bases. The CDR3 reads CASSLSFGRLAGAEQYF. The CDR3 bases are TGTGCCAGCAGCTTATCGTTTGGGAGGCTAGCGGGAGCTGAGCAGTACTTC.

The chain recombines TRBV7-9 with TRBJ2-7, with 7 bases lining up with TRBD1. Germline lookup yields CDR1 SEHNR and CDR2 FQNEAQ (reference sequence). The CDR3 runs to 13 residues. The junction had 1 base not matched to a gene; V was cut back by 4 bases and J by 1 base. CDR3 sequence (DNA): TGTGCCAGCAGCTCCAGGGGGTCCTACGAGCAGTACTTC. This translates into CASSSRGSYEQYF.

This clone was seen only once. The chain employs TRBV11-2 and TRBJ2-2; 9 bases align to TRBD2. The CDR3 runs 19 residues. Per the germline V gene, CDR1 is SGHAT and CDR2 is FQNNGV. V dropped 5 bases and J dropped 4; count of bases not matched to a gene: 17. In DNA form, the CDR3 reads TGTGCCAGCAGCACCGGTCGCGGGAGGGCCGTATGGGTCACCGGGGAGCTGTTTTTT. Protein product: CASSTGRGRAVWVTGELFF.

The gene calls are TRBV5-1 and TRBJ1-2; maybe TRBD1 (5 bases). The V gene lost 2 bases and the J gene lost 1 base, with 9 bases spanning the gap. This CDR3 is built from 14 residues. Per the germline V gene, CDR1 is SGHRS and CDR2 is YFSETQ. The CDR3 reads CASSLRQNNYGYTF. The CDR3 DNA follows: TGCGCCAGCAGCTTACGACAGAATAACTATGGCTACACCTTC.

The chain joins TRBV30 to TRBJ2-5; maybe TRBD1 (6 bases). V was clipped by 2 bases and J by 4 bases, with 26 bases between them. From germline, CDR1 is GTSNPN and CDR2 SVGIG (reference sequence). This CDR3 spans 18 amino acids. CDR3 sequence (DNA): TGTGCCTGGAGTCCAAAGGAGAACAGGGCTGTGTTCCGAGAGACCCAGTACTTC. Translating gives CAWSPKENRAVFRETQYF.

This clone was detected only once. The chain carries TRBV2 and TRBJ2-2; 8 nucleotides match TRBD1. This CDR3 is built from 12 residues. Germline V gene lookup returns CDR1 SNHLY and CDR2 FYNNEI. J gave up 3 bases and V 11 bases, and 2 bases lay outside the gene matches. The chain's CDR3 is CAGQGDTGELFF. The CDR3 region has the DNA TGTGCCGGACAGGGAGACACCGGGGAGCTGTTTTTT.

This clone was found once. This sequence joins TRBV18 and TRBJ2-3; 10 nucleotides line up with TRBD2. Germline V gene lookup returns CDR1 KGHSH and CDR2 LQKENI. The CDR3 is made up of 15 amino acids. V gave up 4 bases and J gave up 3 bases; unmatched junction bases: 4. This chain's CDR3 is CASSRTSGFTDTQYF. The CDR3 nucleotides read TGTGCCAGCTCACGGACTAGCGGTTTTACAGATACGCAGTATTTT.

The chain employs TRBV10-3 and TRBJ2-1; 11 bases agree with TRBD2. Germline V gene data show CDR1 as ENHRY and CDR2 as SYGVKD. The CDR3 extends over 17 amino acids. J lost 9 bases, V lost 8 bases, and 18 bases had no gene match. CDR3 amino acids: CAIGPPTTSGSGSEQFF. The DNA for the CDR3 is TGTGCCATCGGTCCCCCCACCACTAGCGGGAGTGGTAGTGAGCAGTTCTTC.

The chain uses TRBV4-3 and TRBJ1-4, with TRBD1 identical over 7 bases. Germline CDR1 reads LGHNA; CDR2 reads YSLEER. V was clipped by 6 bases and J by 1 base; unmatched bases: 5. The CDR3 runs 15 residues. The CDR3 DNA follows: TGCGCCAGCAGACAAAACAGGGGAACTAATGAAAAACTGTTTTTT. Residues: CASRQNRGTNEKLFF.

The rearrangement joins TRBV7-2 to TRBJ2-7; D may be TRBD1 (6 bases). Per the germline V gene, CDR1 is SGHTA and CDR2 is FQGNSA. CDR3 size: 14 residues. V lost 4 bases and J 2 bases, leaving 12 bases between the germline ends. This CDR3 is CASSSRGITYEQYF. CDR3 coding DNA: TGTGCCAGCAGCTCGAGGGGGATCACCTACGAGCAGTACTTC.

The chain carries TRBV5-6 and TRBJ1-2; no clear D gene. The CDR3 loop spans 16 amino acids. Germline V gene lookup returns CDR1 SGHDT and CDR2 YYEEEE. The V gene lost 1 base and the J gene lost 2 bases, with 15 bases spanning the gap. The CDR3 reads CASSLSSPGSNYGYTF. The CDR3 bases are TGTGCCAGCAGCTTGTCGTCTCCGGGTTCAAACTATGGCTACACCTTC.

This sequence joins TRBV2 and TRBJ1-1; D call uncertain. Trimming took 5 bases from V and 8 from J, leaving 12 bases between them. This CDR3 has 12 residues. CDR1 SNHLY and CDR2 FYNNEI come from the germline V gene. Written as DNA, the CDR3 is TGTGCCAGCAGTCAAACAGCAAGAGAAGCTTTCTTT. It encodes CASSQTAREAFF.

CDR3 nucleotides: TGCGCCAGTGGAGGGGCGGGCCAAAGCACAGATACGCAGTATTTT. Translated: CASGGAGQSTDTQYF. The chain couples TRBV4-1 to TRBJ2-3, with D possibly being TRBD2 (6 bases). Germline V gene lookup returns CDR1 MGHRA and CDR2 YSYEKL. The CDR3 is 15 residues long. Trimming removed 9 bases from V and 0 bases from J, with 16 bases in between.

The gene calls are TRBV11-2 and TRBJ2-1; TRBD2 aligns across 9 bases. Germline CDR1 reads SGHAT; CDR2 reads FQNNGV. V gave up 3 bases and J gave up 8 bases; unmatched junction bases: 17. The CDR3 spans 18 residues. The CDR3 loop reads CASSFSVAGVYSTYEQFF. In nucleotides, the CDR3 is TGTGCCAGCAGCTTTTCGGTAGCGGGAGTCTACTCGACCTATGAGCAGTTCTTC.

The chain uses TRBV5-6 and TRBJ1-4; weak D call: TRBD1 (5 bases). Germline V gene data show CDR1 as SGHDT and CDR2 as YYEEEE. This CDR3 has 14 residues. V lost 2 bases, J lost 4 bases, and 9 bases lay in between. The CDR3 here is CASSFQGGNEKLFF. In DNA, the CDR3 is TGTGCCAGCAGCTTTCAGGGAGGTAATGAAAAACTGTTTTTT.

This CDR3 reads CAISDRLGQPQHF. CDR3 nucleotides: TGTGCCATCAGTGACAGGTTAGGACAGCCCCAGCATTTT. The chain couples TRBV10-3 to TRBJ1-5, with D hard to call. The CDR3 spans 13 residues. Between the trimmed V and J ends, which lost 3 bases and 7 bases, there was a span of 10 bases. Germline CDR1 reads ENHRY; CDR2 reads SYGVKD.

This chain uses TRBV9 with TRBJ2-1; 11 bases align to TRBD2. This CDR3 contains 17 residues. V lost 3 bases and J lost 5; bases outside the gene matches: 10. Per the germline V gene, CDR1 is SGDLS and CDR2 is YYNGEE. For the CDR3, the DNA is TGTGCCAGCAGCGGAAAGCTGACTAGCGGGACCAACAATGAGCAGTTCTTC. Translated: CASSGKLTSGTNNEQFF.